The 11 T cell receptor beta chains below come from one sample, sequenced in a study of CD8 T cells in Susac syndrome (dated by TCRdb to between 2018 and 2021). The library was produced with the immunoSEQ multiplex PCR assay. RNA was extracted using the RNeasy kit, and roughly 0.5 to 1 ug of the RNA was reverse transcribed with random hexamers. The public sequencing data were trimmed at Q25 with fastp and processed into clonotypes with MiXCR by TCRdb, which kept only in-frame beta chains. CDR3 protein sequences are deduplicated, and each keeps its most common genes and DNA. This sample is represented by around 190,000 distinct CDR3 sequences; roughly 96% of them were singletons. In total, the top ten clones hold 0.15% to 0.2% of the sample. Sequencing was done on a sample of CD8+ T cells from PBMCs. These receptors were obtained from a human donor with multiple sclerosis.

The rearrangement links TRBV10-3 to TRBJ2-5; the match to TRBD2 covers 7 bases. The CDR3 spans 14 residues. The J segment lost 5 bases and the V segment lost 5 bases, leaving 8 bases of the junction unmatched. Per the germline V gene, CDR1 is ENHRY and CDR2 is SYGVKD. The CDR3 region has the DNA TGTGCCATCAGTCCACAGACTAGCCTGGAGACCCAGTACTTC. Its protein product is CAISPQTSLETQYF.

This clonotype has only one observation. In DNA, the CDR3 is TGTGCCAGCAGTGCGGGTACGCAGTATTTT. Its translation: CASSAGTQYF. The chain uses TRBV2 and TRBJ2-3, with D hard to call. Trimming shortened V by 4 bases and J by 8 bases, and 4 bases separated the two germline ends. The V gene's germline CDR1 is SNHLY and CDR2 FYNNEI. The CDR3 sequence is 10 residues long.

The V gene is TRBV29-1, the J gene TRBJ2-7; D is perhaps TRBD1 or TRBD2 (5 bases each). Germline V gives CDR1 SQVTM, CDR2 ANQGSEA. The CDR3 is 14 amino acids. The V end lost 2 bases, the J end lost 2 bases, and 13 bases lay between the germline ends. The CDR3 protein is CSVEFGTGAYEQYF. The CDR3 DNA follows: TGCAGCGTTGAATTCGGGACCGGGGCCTACGAGCAGTACTTC.

This rearrangement joins TRBV9 to TRBJ1-5; 7 bases match TRBD1. Germline assignment: CDR1 SGDLS and CDR2 YYNGEE. With V trimmed by 4 bases and J by 0 bases, 7 bases remained unmatched. CDR3 length: 16 residues. The CDR3 reads CASSPGTEHSNQPQHF. CDR3 coding DNA: TGTGCCAGCAGCCCAGGGACAGAACATAGCAATCAGCCCCAGCATTTT.

The chain couples TRBV20-1 to TRBJ2-7; 9 bases line up with TRBD1. In germline, CDR1 is DFQATT, CDR2 SNEGSKA (reference sequence). The V segment lost 3 bases and the J segment 4 bases; nucleotides outside the gene matches: 4. The CDR3 is 13 amino acids. For the CDR3, the DNA is TGCAGTGCTAGGGGACAGGGTAATTACGAGCAGTACTTC. This encodes CSARGQGNYEQYF.

The gene calls are TRBV20-1 and TRBJ1-1, with TRBD1 matching 7 bases. V shed 2 bases and J 4 bases; nucleotides not matched to a gene: 7. CDR1 is DFQATT and CDR2 is SNEGSKA in the germline V gene (reference sequence). The CDR3 contains 14 residues. CDR3 region: CSARIGQGGTEAFF. DNA for the CDR3: TGCAGTGCTAGAATCGGGCAGGGGGGCACTGAAGCTTTCTTT.

The chain links TRBV28 to TRBJ2-2; the match to TRBD2 covers 9 bases. The CDR3 length is 16 residues. The ends lost 8 bases at V and 8 bases at J; junction bases unmatched: 15. Germline V gene lookup returns CDR1 MDHEN and CDR2 SYDVKM. This CDR3 reads CASRQGLSGSRGELFF. The CDR3 nucleotides are TGTGCCAGCCGCCAGGGCCTTAGCGGGAGCCGGGGGGAGCTGTTTTTT.

The rearrangement links TRBV15 to TRBJ2-7; D uncertain. Germline V gene sequence: CDR1 LNHNV, CDR2 YYDKDF (reference sequence). V lost 1 base and J 5 bases, leaving 12 bases between the germline ends. CDR3 length: 14 residues. The CDR3 here is CATSRAGVVHEQYF. The CDR3 nucleotides are TGTGCCACCAGCAGAGCTGGCGTAGTACACGAGCAGTACTTC. Supplemented by reference TRBV15 and TRBJ2-7, the full variable domain reads DAMVIQNPRYQVTQFGKPVTLSCSQTLNHNVMYWYQQKSSQAPKLLFHYYDKDFNNEADTPDNFQSRRPNTSFCFLDIRSPGLGDTAMYLCATSRAGVVHEQYFGPGTRLTVT.

The rearrangement uses TRBV19 and TRBJ1-1; D is unresolved. The germline V gene has CDR1 LNHDA and CDR2 SQIVND (reference sequence). Trimming pared 8 bases from V and 5 bases from J, leaving 15 bases between. The CDR3 runs to 13 residues. CDR3 sequence: CASAVGLGTEAFF. The CDR3 DNA reads TGTGCCAGTGCGGTTGGGCTGGGTACTGAAGCTTTCTTT.

This rearrangement joins TRBV18 to TRBJ1-5; TRBD1 is a possible D gene (5 bases). Trimming removed 0 bases from V and 6 bases from J, with 21 bases in between. CDR3 length: 18 residues. Germline V CDR1 and CDR2: KGHSH, LQKENI. The CDR3 DNA follows: TGTGCCAGCTCACCACCGAGAGGGAGCGGGACGATCGGTCAGCCCCAGCATTTT. Its protein product is CASSPPRGSGTIGQPQHF.

Worth noting for this clonotype: The junction and the germline gene differ at one end; a read error may be behind it. The V call is TRBV30, the J call TRBJ1-1; no reliable D call. This CDR3 spans 12 amino acids. The germline V gene encodes CDR1 GTSNPN and CDR2 SVGIG (reference sequence). CDR3: CAWSPLNTEAFF. The CDR3 nucleotides are TGTGCCTGGAGTCCCCTTAACACTGAGGCTTTCTTT.